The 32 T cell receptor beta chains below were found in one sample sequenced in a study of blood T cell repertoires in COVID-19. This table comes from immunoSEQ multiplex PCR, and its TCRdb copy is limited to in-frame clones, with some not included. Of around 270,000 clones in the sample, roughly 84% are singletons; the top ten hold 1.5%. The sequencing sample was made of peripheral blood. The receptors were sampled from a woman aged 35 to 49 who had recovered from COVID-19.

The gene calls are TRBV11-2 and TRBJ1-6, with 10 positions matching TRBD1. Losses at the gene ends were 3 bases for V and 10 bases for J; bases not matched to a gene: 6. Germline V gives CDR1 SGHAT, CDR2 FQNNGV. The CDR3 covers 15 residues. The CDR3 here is CASSFWDRGGSPLHF. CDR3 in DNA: TGTGCCAGCAGCTTTTGGGACAGGGGTGGGTCACCCCTCCACTTT. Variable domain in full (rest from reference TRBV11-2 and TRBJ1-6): EAGVAQSPRYKIIEKRQSVAFWCNPISGHATLYWYQQILGQGPKLLIQFQNNGVVDDSQLPKDRFSAERLKGVDSTLKIQPAKLEDSAVYLCASSFWDRGGSPLHFGNGTRLTVT.

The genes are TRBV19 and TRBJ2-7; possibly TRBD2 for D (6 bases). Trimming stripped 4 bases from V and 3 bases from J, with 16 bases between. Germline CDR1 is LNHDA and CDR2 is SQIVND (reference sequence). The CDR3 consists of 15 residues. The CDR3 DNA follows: TGTGCCAGTAGTACGAGGGCGGGATCCAACTACGAGCAGTACTTC. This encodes CASSTRAGSNYEQYF.

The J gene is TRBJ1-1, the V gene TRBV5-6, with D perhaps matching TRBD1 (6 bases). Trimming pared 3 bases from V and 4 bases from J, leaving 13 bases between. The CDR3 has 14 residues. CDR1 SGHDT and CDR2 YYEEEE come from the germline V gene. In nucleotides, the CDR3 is TGTGCCAGCAGCTCCAGGGGAGGGAGCACTGAAGCTTTCTTT. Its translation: CASSSRGGSTEAFF.

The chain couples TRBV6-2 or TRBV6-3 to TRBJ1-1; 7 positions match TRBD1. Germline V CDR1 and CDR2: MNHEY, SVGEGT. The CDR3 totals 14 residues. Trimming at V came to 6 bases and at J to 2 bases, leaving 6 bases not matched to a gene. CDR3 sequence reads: CASRYRGLNTEAFF. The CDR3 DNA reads TGTGCCAGCAGATACAGGGGCCTTAACACTGAAGCTTTCTTT.

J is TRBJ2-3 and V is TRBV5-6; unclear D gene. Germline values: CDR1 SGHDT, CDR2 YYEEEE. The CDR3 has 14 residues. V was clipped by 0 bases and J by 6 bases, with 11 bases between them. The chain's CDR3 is CASSLGPSLDTQYF. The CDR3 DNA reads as TGTGCCAGCAGCTTGGGCCCTAGTTTGGATACGCAGTATTTT.

Here the CDR3 DNA reads TGTGCCAGCAGCCCCCCGGGAATGGCTAGCACAGATACGCAGTATTTT. Its protein product is CASSPPGMASTDTQYF. This chain links TRBV7-2 with TRBJ2-3, with D possibly being TRBD2 (5 bases). CDR1 is SGHTA and CDR2 is FQGNSA in the germline V gene. V lost 5 bases, J lost 0 bases, and 15 bases lay in between. There are 16 residues in the CDR3.

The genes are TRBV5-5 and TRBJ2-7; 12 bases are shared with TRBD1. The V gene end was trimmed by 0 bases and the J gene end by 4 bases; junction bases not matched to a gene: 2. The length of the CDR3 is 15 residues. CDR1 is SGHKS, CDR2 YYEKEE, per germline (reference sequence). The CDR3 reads CASSLEGQGAYEQYF. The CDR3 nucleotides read TGTGCCAGCAGCTTGGAGGGACAGGGGGCATACGAGCAGTACTTC.

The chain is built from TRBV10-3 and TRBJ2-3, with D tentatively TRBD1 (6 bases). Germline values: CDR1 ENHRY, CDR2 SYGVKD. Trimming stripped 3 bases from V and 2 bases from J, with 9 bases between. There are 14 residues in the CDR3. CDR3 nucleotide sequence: TGTGCCATCAGTGACAGGGGTAACACAGATACGCAGTATTTT. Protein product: CAISDRGNTDTQYF.

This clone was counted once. The CDR3 bases are TGTGCCAGCAGTTCCCCACTAGGGTATGGAGAGACCCAGTACTTC. This gives the protein CASSSPLGYGETQYF. V gene TRBV28 combines with J gene TRBJ2-5; maybe TRBD2 (5 bases). Per germline, CDR1 MDHEN and CDR2 SYDVKM. This CDR3 contains 15 residues. V was cut by 4 bases and J by 4 bases, with 16 bases left in between.

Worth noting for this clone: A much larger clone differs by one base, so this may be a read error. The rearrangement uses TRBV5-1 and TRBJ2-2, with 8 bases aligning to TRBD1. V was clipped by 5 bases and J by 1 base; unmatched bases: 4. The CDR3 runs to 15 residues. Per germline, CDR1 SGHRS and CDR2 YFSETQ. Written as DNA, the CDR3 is TGCGCCAGCAGGGCCGGGACAGGGAACACCGGGGAGCTGTTTTTT. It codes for CASRAGTGNTGELFF.

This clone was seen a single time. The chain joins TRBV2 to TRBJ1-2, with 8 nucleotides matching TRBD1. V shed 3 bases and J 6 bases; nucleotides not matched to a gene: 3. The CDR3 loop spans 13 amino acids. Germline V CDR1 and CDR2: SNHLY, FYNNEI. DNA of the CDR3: TGTGCCAGCAGTGACAGGGGGCCTCATGGCTACACCTTC. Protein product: CASSDRGPHGYTF.

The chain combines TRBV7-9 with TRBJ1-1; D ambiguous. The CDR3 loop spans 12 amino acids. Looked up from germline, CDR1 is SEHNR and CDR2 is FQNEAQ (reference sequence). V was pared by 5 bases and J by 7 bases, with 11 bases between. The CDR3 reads CASSTLQIEAFF. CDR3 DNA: TGTGCCAGCAGCACGCTGCAGATTGAAGCTTTCTTT.

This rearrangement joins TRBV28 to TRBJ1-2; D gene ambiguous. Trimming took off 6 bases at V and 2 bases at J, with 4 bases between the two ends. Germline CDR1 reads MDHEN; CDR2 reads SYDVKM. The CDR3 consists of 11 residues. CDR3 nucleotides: TGTGCCAGCAGGAGCAACTATGGCTACACCTTC. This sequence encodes CASRSNYGYTF.

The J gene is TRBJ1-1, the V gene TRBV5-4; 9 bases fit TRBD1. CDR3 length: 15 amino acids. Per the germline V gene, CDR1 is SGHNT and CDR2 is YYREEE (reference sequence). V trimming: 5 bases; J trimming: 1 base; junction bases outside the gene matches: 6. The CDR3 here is CASRNGQGQNTEAFF. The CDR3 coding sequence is TGTGCCAGCAGAAACGGACAGGGGCAGAACACTGAAGCTTTCTTT.

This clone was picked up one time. The CDR3 nucleotides read TGTGCCAGCAGCATCGGACAGGGGACGAACACTGAAGCTTTCTTT. As protein: CASSIGQGTNTEAFF. The V call is TRBV11-2, the J call TRBJ1-1; 9 bases line up with TRBD1. With 5 bases clipped from V and 1 base from J, the junction kept 5 bases outside the gene matches. CDR1 SGHAT and CDR2 FQNNGV come from the germline V gene. The CDR3 is 15 amino acids.

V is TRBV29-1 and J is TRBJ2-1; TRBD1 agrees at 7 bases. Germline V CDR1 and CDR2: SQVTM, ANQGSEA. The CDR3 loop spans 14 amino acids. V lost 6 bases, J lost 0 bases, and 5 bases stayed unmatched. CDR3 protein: CSVEQGSSYNEQFF. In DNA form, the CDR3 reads TGCAGCGTAGAACAGGGGAGCTCCTACAATGAGCAGTTCTTC.

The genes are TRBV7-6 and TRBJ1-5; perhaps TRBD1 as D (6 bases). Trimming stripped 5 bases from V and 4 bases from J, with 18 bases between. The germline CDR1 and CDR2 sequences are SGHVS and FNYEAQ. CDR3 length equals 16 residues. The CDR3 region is CASSPEQGRVNQPQHF. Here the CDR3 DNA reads TGTGCCAGCAGCCCTGAACAGGGAAGGGTGAATCAGCCCCAGCATTTT.

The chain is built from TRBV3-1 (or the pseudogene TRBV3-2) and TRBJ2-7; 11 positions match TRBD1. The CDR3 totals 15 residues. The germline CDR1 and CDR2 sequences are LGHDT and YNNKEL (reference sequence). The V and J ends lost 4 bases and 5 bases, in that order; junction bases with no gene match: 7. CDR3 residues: CASSLSEDRGHEQYF. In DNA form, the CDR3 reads TGTGCCAGCAGCCTTTCCGAGGACAGGGGGCACGAGCAGTACTTC.

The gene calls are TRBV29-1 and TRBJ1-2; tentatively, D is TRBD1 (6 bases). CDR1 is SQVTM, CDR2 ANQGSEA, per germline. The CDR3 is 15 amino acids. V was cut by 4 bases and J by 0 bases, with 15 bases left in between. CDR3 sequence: CSVGAGALANYGYTF. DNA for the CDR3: TGCAGCGTTGGAGCGGGGGCTCTCGCTAACTATGGCTACACCTTC. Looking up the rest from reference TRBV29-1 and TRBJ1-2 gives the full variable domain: SAVISQKPSRDICQRGTSLTIQCQVDSQVTMMFWYRQQPGQSLTLIATANQGSEATYESGFVIDKFPISRPNLTFSTLTVSNMSPEDSSIYLCSVGAGALANYGYTFGSGTRLTVV.

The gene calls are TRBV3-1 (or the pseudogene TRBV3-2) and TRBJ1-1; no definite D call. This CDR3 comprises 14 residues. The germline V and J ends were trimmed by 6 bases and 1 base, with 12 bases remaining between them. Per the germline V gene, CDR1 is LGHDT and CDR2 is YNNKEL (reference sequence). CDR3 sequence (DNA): TGTGCCAGCAGTAACAGTTATAGGAACACTGAAGCTTTCTTT. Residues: CASSNSYRNTEAFF.

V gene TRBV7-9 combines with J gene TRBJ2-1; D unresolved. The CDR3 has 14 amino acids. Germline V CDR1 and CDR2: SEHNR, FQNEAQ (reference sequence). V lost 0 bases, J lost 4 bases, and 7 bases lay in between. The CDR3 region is CASSLAVRYNEQFF. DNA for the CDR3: TGTGCCAGCAGCTTAGCCGTCAGATACAATGAGCAGTTCTTC.

The CDR3 loop is CASSSRTGIKFF. CDR3 nucleotide sequence: TGTGCCAGCAGCTCTCGGACAGGGATTAAGTTCTTC. The gene calls are TRBV3-1 (or the pseudogene TRBV3-2) and TRBJ2-1, with 8 positions matching TRBD1. Germline values: CDR1 LGHDT, CDR2 YNNKEL (reference sequence). Losses at the gene ends were 5 bases for V and 14 bases for J; bases not matched to a gene: 8. This CDR3 has 12 amino acids.

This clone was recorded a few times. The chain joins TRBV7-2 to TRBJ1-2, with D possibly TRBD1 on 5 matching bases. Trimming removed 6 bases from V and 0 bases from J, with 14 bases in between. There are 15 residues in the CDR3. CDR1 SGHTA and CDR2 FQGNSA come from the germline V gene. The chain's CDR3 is CASRQQEIANYGYTF. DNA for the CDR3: TGTGCCAGCAGACAACAGGAGATAGCTAACTATGGCTACACCTTC.

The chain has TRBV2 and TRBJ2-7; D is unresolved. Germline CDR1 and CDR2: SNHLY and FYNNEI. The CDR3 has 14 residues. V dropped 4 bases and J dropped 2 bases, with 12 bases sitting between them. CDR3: CASSALAGTYEQYF. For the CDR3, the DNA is TGTGCCAGCAGTGCCCTGGCAGGAACCTACGAGCAGTACTTC.

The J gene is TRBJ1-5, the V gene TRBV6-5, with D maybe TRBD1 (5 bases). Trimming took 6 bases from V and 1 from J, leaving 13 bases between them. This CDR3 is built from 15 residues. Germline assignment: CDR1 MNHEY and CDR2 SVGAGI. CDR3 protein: CASSQGLGSNQPQHF. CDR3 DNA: TGTGCCAGCAGCCAGGGCTTGGGGAGCAATCAGCCCCAGCATTTT.

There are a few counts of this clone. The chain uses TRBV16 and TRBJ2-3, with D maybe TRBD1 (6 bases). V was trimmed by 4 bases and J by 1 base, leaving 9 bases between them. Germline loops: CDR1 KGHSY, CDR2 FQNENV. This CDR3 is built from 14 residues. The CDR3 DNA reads TGTGCCAGCAGCCGCCGGACAGGCACAGATACGCAGTATTTT. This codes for CASSRRTGTDTQYF.

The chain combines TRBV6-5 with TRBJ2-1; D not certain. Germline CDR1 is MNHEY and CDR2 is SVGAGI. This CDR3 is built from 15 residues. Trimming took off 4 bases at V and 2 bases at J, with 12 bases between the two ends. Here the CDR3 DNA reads TGTGCCAGCAGTTTGTGGCAGGCCCCCTACAATGAGCAGTTCTTC. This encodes CASSLWQAPYNEQFF.

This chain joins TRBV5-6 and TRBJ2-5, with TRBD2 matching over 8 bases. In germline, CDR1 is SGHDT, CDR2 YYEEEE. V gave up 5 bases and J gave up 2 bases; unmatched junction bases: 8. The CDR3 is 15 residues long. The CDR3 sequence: CASSSPPGGQETQYF. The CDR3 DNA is TGTGCCAGCAGTTCCCCGCCGGGGGGGCAAGAGACCCAGTACTTC.

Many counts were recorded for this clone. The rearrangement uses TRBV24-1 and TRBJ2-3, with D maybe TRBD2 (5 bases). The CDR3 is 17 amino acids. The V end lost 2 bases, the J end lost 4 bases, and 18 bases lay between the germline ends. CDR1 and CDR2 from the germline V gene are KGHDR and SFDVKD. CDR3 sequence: CATSDSGPLPGADTQYF. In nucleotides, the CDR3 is TGTGCCACCAGTGATTCAGGCCCGCTCCCCGGGGCAGATACGCAGTATTTT.

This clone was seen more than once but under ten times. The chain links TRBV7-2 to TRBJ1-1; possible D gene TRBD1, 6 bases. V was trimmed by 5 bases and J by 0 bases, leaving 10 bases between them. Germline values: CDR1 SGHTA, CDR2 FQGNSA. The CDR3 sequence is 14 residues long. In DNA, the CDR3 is TGTGCCAGCAGCGTCGACAGGTTGAACACTGAAGCTTTCTTT. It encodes CASSVDRLNTEAFF. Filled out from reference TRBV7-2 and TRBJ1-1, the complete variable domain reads GAGVSQSPSNKVTEKGKDVELRCDPISGHTALYWYRQSLGQGLEFLIYFQGNSAPDKSGLPSDRFSAERTGGSVSTLTIQRTQQEDSAVYLCASSVDRLNTEAFFGQGTRLTVV.

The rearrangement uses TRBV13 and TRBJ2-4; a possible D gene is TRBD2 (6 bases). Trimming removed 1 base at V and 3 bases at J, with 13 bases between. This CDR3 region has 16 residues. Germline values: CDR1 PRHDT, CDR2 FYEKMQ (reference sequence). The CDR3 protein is CASSLVRGSGKNIQYF. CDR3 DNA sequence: TGTGCCAGCAGCTTAGTGCGGGGATCGGGCAAAAACATTCAGTACTTC.

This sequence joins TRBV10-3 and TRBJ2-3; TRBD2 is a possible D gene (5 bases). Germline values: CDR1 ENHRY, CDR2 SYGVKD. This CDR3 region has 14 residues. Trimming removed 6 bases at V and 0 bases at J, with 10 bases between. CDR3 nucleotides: TGTGCCATCAGACTAGATTCTAGCACAGATACGCAGTATTTT. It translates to CAIRLDSSTDTQYF.